The rows below give T cell receptor beta chains drawn from one sample of a study of T-cell reconstitution after alpha-beta-depleted transplantation in children. TCRdb re-analysed the PCR reads in MiXCR, keeping a single row per CDR3 protein. Here the sample spans roughly 500,000 distinct CDR3 sequences, approximately 29% being singletons. Sequences were derived from PBMCs from the stem cell graft donor, sampled from the stem cell graft. All receptors come from a human donor who donated a stem cell graft to a child with aplastic anemia. Each CDR3 is given with its conserved first and last residue. The order of the fields is clone size, D gene, J gene, V gene, CDR3 protein, CDR3 DNA. A D gene is named only where the DNA matches it firmly. The size of a clone is reported for some rows only, either as once, few or many, or as a class for expanded clones.

abundance: few; d_gene: -; j_gene: TRBJ2-7; v_gene: TRBV25-1; CDR3aa: CASSEQEFGQYEQYF; CDR3nt: TGTGCCAGCAGTGAACAGGAGTTTGGACAATACGAGCAGTACTTC
abundance: -; d_gene: -; j_gene: TRBJ2-2; v_gene: TRBV10-3; CDR3aa: CAISDPTGPRNTGELFF; CDR3nt: TGTGCCATCAGTGATCCGACCGGACCCCGGAACACCGGGGAGCTGTTTTTT
abundance: -; d_gene: -; j_gene: TRBJ2-1; v_gene: TRBV7-9; CDR3aa: CASSPVRGVYNEQFF; CDR3nt: TGTGCCAGCAGCCCCGTAAGGGGCGTCTACAATGAGCAGTTCTTC
abundance: -; d_gene: -; j_gene: TRBJ2-5; v_gene: TRBV20-1; CDR3aa: CSARGPDTETQYF; CDR3nt: TGCAGTGCTAGGGGGCCCGACACGGAGACCCAGTACTTC
abundance: -; d_gene: -; j_gene: TRBJ2-1; v_gene: TRBV24-1; CDR3aa: CATQTDYNEQFF; CDR3nt: TGTGCCACCCAGACGGATTACAATGAGCAGTTCTTC
abundance: -; d_gene: TRBD1; j_gene: TRBJ2-1; v_gene: TRBV7-9; CDR3aa: CASSLGDRLYNEQFF; CDR3nt: TGTGCCAGCAGCTTAGGGGACAGACTTTACAATGAGCAGTTCTTC
abundance: few; d_gene: -; j_gene: TRBJ2-1; v_gene: TRBV7-2; CDR3aa: CASSIQGRNEQFF; CDR3nt: TGTGCCAGCAGCATCCAGGGTAGGAATGAGCAGTTCTTC
abundance: few; d_gene: TRBD2; j_gene: TRBJ2-1; v_gene: TRBV18; CDR3aa: CASSRDSPSLAESYNEQFF; CDR3nt: TGTGCCAGCTCACGGGACTCTCCGAGTCTAGCGGAGTCCTACAATGAGCAGTTCTTC
abundance: -; d_gene: TRBD1; j_gene: TRBJ2-2; v_gene: TRBV12-3/TRBV12-4; CDR3aa: CASRGTGTGGTGELFF; CDR3nt: TGTGCCAGCAGGGGCACCGGGACAGGGGGCACCGGGGAGCTGTTTTTT
abundance: -; d_gene: -; j_gene: TRBJ1-2; v_gene: TRBV2; CDR3aa: CASSPEGGGSFHGYTF; CDR3nt: TGTGCCAGCAGTCCCGAGGGGGGTGGAAGCTTTCATGGCTACACCTTC
abundance: few; d_gene: -; j_gene: TRBJ2-5; v_gene: TRBV7-8; CDR3aa: CASSKRETQYF; CDR3nt: TGTGCCAGCAGCAAGCGGGAGACCCAGTACTTC
abundance: -; d_gene: TRBD2; j_gene: TRBJ2-2; v_gene: TRBV19; CDR3aa: CASSIRGDTGELFF; CDR3nt: TGTGCCAGTAGTATCCGGGGGGACACCGGGGAGCTGTTTTTT
abundance: many; d_gene: TRBD1; j_gene: TRBJ2-1; v_gene: TRBV7-2; CDR3aa: CASSPQGPTGGYNEQFF; CDR3nt: TGTGCCAGCAGCCCACAAGGCCCGACAGGGGGATACAATGAGCAGTTCTTC